The next 24 T cell receptor beta chains were all read from a single sample in a study of blood T cells in healthy people across ages. A second PCR, run for roughly 7 to 12 cycles, used a sample-barcoded 5' primer plus a J-beta primer mix. TCRdb called the 5' RACE reads again in MiXCR, with one record for every CDR3 protein. The repertoire includes just under 750,000 distinct CDR3 sequences, 22% of them detected once, and around 21% sits in the top ten. What was sequenced was blood. These receptors all stem from a man in his 70s in good health.

This clonotype has only a few counts. This chain uses TRBV11-3 with TRBJ2-1, with TRBD2 as a possible D gene (5 bases). The CDR3 runs to 15 residues. From germline, CDR1 is SGHNT and CDR2 YENEEA. V dropped 4 bases and J dropped 0 bases, with 10 bases sitting between them. CDR3 residues: CASSSGKSSYNEQFF. The CDR3 nucleotides are TGTGCCAGCAGCTCCGGGAAGAGCTCCTACAATGAGCAGTTCTTC.

This clonotype came up many times. This sequence joins TRBV4-1 and TRBJ2-4; 7 bases are shared with TRBD2. Germline CDR1 and CDR2: MGHRA and YSYEKL. Trimming took 0 bases from V and 7 from J; bases not matched to a gene: 3. The CDR3 has 14 residues. This CDR3 reads CASSQDWRGNIQYF. In nucleotides, the CDR3 is TGCGCCAGCAGCCAAGATTGGCGGGGGAACATTCAGTACTTC.

This clonotype was counted only a few times. V gene TRBV7-9 combines with J gene TRBJ1-2; 7 nucleotides match TRBD1. V dropped 5 bases and J dropped 3; count of bases not matched to a gene: 6. Germline V gene data show CDR1 as SEHNR and CDR2 as FQNEAQ (reference sequence). The CDR3 covers 14 residues. The CDR3 region is CASSHGQGDYGYTF. The CDR3 DNA sequence: TGTGCCAGCAGCCACGGGCAGGGGGACTATGGCTACACCTTC.

On this clonotype itself: A much larger clone sits a single nucleotide away, making a read error possible. V gene TRBV4-3 combines with J gene TRBJ2-3, with D perhaps matching TRBD2 (7 bases). The germline V gene has CDR1 LGHNA and CDR2 YSLEER. The V end lost 0 bases, the J end lost 3 bases, and 16 bases lay between the germline ends. The CDR3 sequence is 17 residues long. The CDR3 DNA reads TGCGCCAGCAGCCAAGATAGGAACGGGGGGCCGACAGATACGCAGTATTTT. It yields the protein CASSQDRNGGPTDTQYF.

This sequence joins TRBV13 and TRBJ1-1; D remains unclear. With 0 bases removed from V and 0 bases from J, the gap between germline ends came to 8 bases. Per germline, CDR1 PRHDT and CDR2 FYEKMQ (reference sequence). This CDR3 is built from 15 residues. CDR3 bases: TGTGCCAGCAGCTTAGGTGTCATTTTGAACACTGAAGCTTTCTTT. Translating it yields CASSLGVILNTEAFF.

This clonotype was detected only a few times. The J gene is TRBJ2-7, the V gene TRBV6-1; TRBD1 matches at 9 bases. CDR3 size: 14 residues. Per germline, CDR1 MNHNS and CDR2 SASEGT. V lost 7 bases, J lost 3 bases, and 7 bases stayed unmatched. The CDR3 bases are TGTGCCAGCATCTTCCCGGGACAGGGCTACGAGCAGTACTTC. It yields the protein CASIFPGQGYEQYF.

This clonotype was picked up a small number of times. DNA of the CDR3: TGTGCCAGCTCACCAATCGTCAAGTCAACTAATGAAAAACTGTTTTTT. Its translation: CASSPIVKSTNEKLFF. The chain is built from TRBV18 and TRBJ1-4; no definite D call. Germline CDR1 is KGHSH and CDR2 is LQKENI. The CDR3 is 16 amino acids. V lost 2 bases and J lost 0, with 10 bases in between. Based on the CDR3 plus reference TRBV18 and TRBJ1-4, the full variable domain is NAGVMQNPRHLVRRRGQEARLRCSPMKGHSHVYWYRQLPEEGLKFMVYLQKENIIDESGMPKERFSAEFPKEGPSILRIQQVVRGDSAAYFCASSPIVKSTNEKLFFGSGTQLSVL.

Notes on this clonotype: In this CDR3 the conserved last residue, phenylalanine or tryptophan, is missing, so a read error is likely. This sequence joins TRBV6-2 or TRBV6-3 and TRBJ2-3, with no clear D. The CDR3 extends over 13 amino acids. Germline-derived CDR1 and CDR2 are MNHEY and SVGEGT. V shed 7 bases and J shed 1 base, with 9 bases lying between them. The CDR3 loop reads CASTLDRTDTQYL. CDR3 nucleotide sequence: TGTGCCAGCACACTGGATCGCACAGATACGCAGTATCTT.

The chain joins TRBV7-9 to TRBJ1-1; D is ambiguous. This CDR3 is built from 15 residues. Trimming pared 1 base from V and 4 bases from J, leaving 13 bases between. The germline gives CDR1 SEHNR, CDR2 FQNEAQ (reference sequence). The CDR3 DNA is TGTGCCAGCAGCTTAGTTGCCAGTCGAAGCACTGAAGCTTTCTTT. As protein: CASSLVASRSTEAFF.

This clonotype was counted a few times. This chain joins TRBV20-1 and TRBJ2-6; D gene ambiguous. Germline CDR1 and CDR2: DFQATT and SNEGSKA (reference sequence). There are 14 residues in the CDR3. V lost 5 bases to trimming and J lost 2 bases, with 10 bases between them. The CDR3 spells CSALYPTGANVLTF. The CDR3 region has the DNA TGCAGTGCTTTGTACCCAACTGGGGCCAACGTCCTGACTTTC.

This rearrangement joins TRBV7-9 to TRBJ1-1; possible D gene TRBD1, 5 bases. The CDR3 has 14 residues. The ends were cut back, 5 bases at V and 1 base at J, with 11 bases in the middle. Looked up from germline, CDR1 is SEHNR and CDR2 is FQNEAQ (reference sequence). The CDR3, as DNA: TGTGCCAGCAGCACGAAGACAGCGAACACTGAAGCTTTCTTT. This sequence encodes CASSTKTANTEAFF.

As regards this clonotype: Germline and junction disagree at one end, which may indicate a read error. J is TRBJ2-2 and V is TRBV18, with 7 bases aligning to TRBD2. The CDR3 covers 17 residues. Germline CDR1 and CDR2: KGHSH and LQKENI. CDR3 region: CAGSPQTIAGNTGELFF. CDR3 DNA sequence: TGTGCCGGCTCACCCCAAACCATAGCGGGGAACACCGGGGAGCTGTTTTTT. Full variable domain (missing parts from reference TRBV18 and TRBJ2-2): NAGVMQNPRHLVRRRGQEARLRCSPMKGHSHVYWYRQLPEEGLKFMVYLQKENIIDESGMPKERFSAEFPKEGPSILRIQQVVRGDSAAYFCAGSPQTIAGNTGELFFGEGSRLTVL.

This clonotype showed up just a few times. The V call is TRBV25-1, the J call TRBJ2-1; TRBD1 aligns across 7 bases. V dropped 7 bases and J dropped 10; count of bases not matched to a gene: 7. CDR3 length: 12 amino acids. CDR1 and CDR2 (germline): MGHDK, SYGVNS. The CDR3 protein is CASTSPTGEQFF. Here the CDR3 DNA reads TGTGCCAGCACCTCCCCGACAGGGGAGCAGTTCTTC. Based on the CDR3 plus reference TRBV25-1 and TRBJ2-1, the full variable domain is EADIYQTPRYLVIGTGKKITLECSQTMGHDKMYWYQQDPGMELHLIHYSYGVNSTEKGDLSSESTVSRIRTEHFPLTLESARPSHTSQYLCASTSPTGEQFFGPGTRLTVL.

This clonotype was counted a few times. The V call is TRBV6-5, the J call TRBJ1-2; D is uncertain. The CDR3 totals 16 residues. Germline lookup yields CDR1 MNHEY and CDR2 SVGAGI. V lost 4 bases and J 1 base, leaving 16 bases between the germline ends. For the CDR3, the DNA is TGTGCCAGCAGTTCGGGAGCGAACCGCGGTAACTATGGCTACACCTTC. As protein: CASSSGANRGNYGYTF.

This clonotype appeared a few times. The chain combines TRBV7-2 with TRBJ2-2; D is possibly TRBD2 (5 bases). The CDR3 contains 13 residues. The V end was cut by 4 bases, the J end by 8 bases, with 11 bases between. CDR1 and CDR2 from the germline V gene are SGHTA and FQGNSA. In DNA form, the CDR3 reads TGTGCCAGCAGCTGGTCGGGGAAGGGGGAGCTGTTTTTT. This sequence encodes CASSWSGKGELFF.

There are a few counts of this clonotype. The CDR3 loop reads CASKLTGMRANVLTF. For the CDR3, the DNA is TGTGCCAGCAAACTTACAGGGATGCGGGCCAACGTCCTGACTTTC. V gene TRBV6-1 combines with J gene TRBJ2-6; D may be TRBD1 (6 bases). This CDR3 is 15 amino acids long. Germline V lookup: CDR1 MNHNS, CDR2 SASEGT. V lost 7 bases and J lost 5, with 15 bases in between.

This clonotype has at least ten counts. The chain uses TRBV5-1 and TRBJ2-3; D is uncertain. Germline V gene sequence: CDR1 SGHRS, CDR2 YFSETQ. The CDR3 has 15 amino acids. Trimming removed 0 bases from V and 1 base from J, with 9 bases in between. The CDR3 DNA reads TGCGCCAGCAGCTTGGTGGGTCCCCGCACAGATACGCAGTATTTT. Translating it yields CASSLVGPRTDTQYF.

This clonotype appeared a few times. J is TRBJ2-7 and V is TRBV11-3; D uncertain. The CDR3 loop spans 14 amino acids. In germline, CDR1 is SGHNT, CDR2 YENEEA. For the CDR3, the DNA is TGTGCCAGCAGCCCCCATATCTATTCCTACGAGCAGCACGTC. Translating gives CASSPHIYSYEQHV.

The chain couples TRBV6-6 to TRBJ1-3, with TRBD1 matching over 8 bases. CDR3 length: 15 residues. The J segment lost 0 bases and the V segment lost 5 bases, leaving 3 bases of the junction unmatched. Looked up from germline, CDR1 is MNHNY and CDR2 is SVGAGI (reference sequence). CDR3 in amino acids: CASSGTGISGNTIYF. In DNA, the CDR3 is TGTGCCAGCAGTGGGACAGGTATCTCTGGAAACACCATATATTTT.

Only a few counts were recorded for this clonotype. The chain is built from TRBV27 and TRBJ2-2; D is uncertain. The V end lost 6 bases, the J end lost 4 bases, and 15 bases lay between the germline ends. CDR1 is MNHEY, CDR2 SMNVEV, per germline (reference sequence). The CDR3 length is 15 residues. The CDR3 reads CASSLDRASTGELFF. The CDR3 DNA follows: TGTGCCAGCAGCTTGGACCGCGCGAGCACCGGGGAGCTGTTTTTT.

The table lists this clonotype with many counts. V gene TRBV5-1 combines with J gene TRBJ2-5, with 7 bases aligning to TRBD1. CDR3 length equals 14 residues. CDR1 is SGHRS, CDR2 YFSETQ, per germline. The junction had 3 bases not matched to a gene; V was cut back by 1 base and J by 3 bases. CDR3 DNA sequence: TGCGCCAGCAGCTTGTCAGGGGGAAAAGAGACCCAGTACTTC. Amino acid sequence: CASSLSGGKETQYF.

This clonotype was picked up a small number of times. The rearrangement joins TRBV25-1 to TRBJ2-3; D not certain. The CDR3 has 12 residues. Trimming took 7 bases from V and 6 from J, leaving 11 bases between them. Germline CDR1 and CDR2: MGHDK and SYGVNS. The chain's CDR3 is CASIGLGDTQYF. The CDR3 nucleotides are TGTGCCAGCATAGGATTGGGGGATACGCAGTATTTT.

This clonotype was seen a handful of times. V usage is TRBV6-1 and J usage is TRBJ2-7, with D unresolved. This CDR3 comprises 13 residues. Germline V gene lookup returns CDR1 MNHNS and CDR2 SASEGT. The ends were cut back, 2 bases at V and 2 bases at J, with 7 bases in the middle. CDR3 in amino acids: CASSESRTYEQYF. CDR3 nucleotide sequence: TGTGCCAGCAGTGAAAGTCGAACCTACGAGCAGTACTTC.

This clonotype has more than one count but fewer than ten. The chain joins TRBV4-3 to TRBJ1-1; a possible D gene is TRBD1 (5 bases). The V end lost 1 base, the J end lost 3 bases, and 12 bases lay between the germline ends. CDR1 and CDR2 from the germline V gene are LGHNA and YSLEER. The CDR3 sequence is 15 residues long. Here the CDR3 DNA reads TGCGCCAGCAGCCAAGGCGTGGGGGGATACACTGAAGCTTTCTTT. Translation: CASSQGVGGYTEAFF.